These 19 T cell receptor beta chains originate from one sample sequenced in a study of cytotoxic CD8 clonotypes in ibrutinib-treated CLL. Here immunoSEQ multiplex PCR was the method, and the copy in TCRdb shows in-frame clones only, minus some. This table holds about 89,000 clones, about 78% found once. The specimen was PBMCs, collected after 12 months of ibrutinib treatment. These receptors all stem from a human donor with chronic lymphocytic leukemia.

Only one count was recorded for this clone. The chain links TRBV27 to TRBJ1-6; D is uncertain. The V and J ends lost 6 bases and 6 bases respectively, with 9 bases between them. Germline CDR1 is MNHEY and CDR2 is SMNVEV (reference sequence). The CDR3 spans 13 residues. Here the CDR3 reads CASREEGNSPLHF. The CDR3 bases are TGTGCCAGCAGGGAAGAGGGTAATTCACCCCTCCACTTT.

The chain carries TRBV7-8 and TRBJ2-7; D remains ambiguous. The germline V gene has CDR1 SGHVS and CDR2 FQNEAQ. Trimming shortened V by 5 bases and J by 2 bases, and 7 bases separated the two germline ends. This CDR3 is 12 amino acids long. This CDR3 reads CASSPSPYEQYF. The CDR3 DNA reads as TGTGCCAGCAGCCCCAGCCCCTACGAGCAGTACTTC. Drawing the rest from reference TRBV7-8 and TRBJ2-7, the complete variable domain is GAGVSQSPRYKVAKRGQDVALRCDPISGHVSLFWYQQALGQGPEFLTYFQNEAQLDKSGLPSDRFFAERPEGSVSTLKIQRTQQEDSAVYLCASSPSPYEQYFGPGTRLTVT.

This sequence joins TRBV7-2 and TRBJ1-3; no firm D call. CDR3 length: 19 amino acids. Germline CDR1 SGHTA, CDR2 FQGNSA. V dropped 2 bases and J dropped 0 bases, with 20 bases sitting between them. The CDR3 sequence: CASSLWLPSDVNSGNTIYF. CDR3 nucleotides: TGTGCCAGCAGCTTATGGTTGCCAAGCGACGTCAACTCTGGAAACACCATATATTTT.

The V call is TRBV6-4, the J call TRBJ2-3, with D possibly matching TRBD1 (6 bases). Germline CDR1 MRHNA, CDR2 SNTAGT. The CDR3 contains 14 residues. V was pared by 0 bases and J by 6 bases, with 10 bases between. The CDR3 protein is CASSDSGQPDTQYF. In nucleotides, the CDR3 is TGTGCCAGCAGTGACTCCGGACAGCCGGATACGCAGTATTTT.

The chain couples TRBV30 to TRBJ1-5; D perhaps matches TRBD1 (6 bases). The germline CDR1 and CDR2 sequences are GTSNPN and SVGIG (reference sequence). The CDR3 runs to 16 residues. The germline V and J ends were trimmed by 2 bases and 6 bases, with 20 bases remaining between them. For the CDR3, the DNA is TGTGCCTGGAGTCCTCTCCGAGGGGGTATGGGTCAGCCCCAGCATTTT. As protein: CAWSPLRGGMGQPQHF.

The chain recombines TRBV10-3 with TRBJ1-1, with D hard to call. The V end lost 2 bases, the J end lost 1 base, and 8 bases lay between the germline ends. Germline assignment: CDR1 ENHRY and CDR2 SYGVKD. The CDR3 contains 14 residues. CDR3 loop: CAISEPHKNTEAFF. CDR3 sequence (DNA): TGTGCCATCAGTGAGCCCCATAAGAACACTGAAGCTTTCTTT.

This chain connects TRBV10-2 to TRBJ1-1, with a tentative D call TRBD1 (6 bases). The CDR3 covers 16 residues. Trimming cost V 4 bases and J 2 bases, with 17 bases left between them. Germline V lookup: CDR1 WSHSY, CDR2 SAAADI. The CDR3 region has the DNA TGCGCCAGCAGTGTTTCCCCGACAGGCGATAACACTGAAGCTTTCTTT. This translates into CASSVSPTGDNTEAFF.

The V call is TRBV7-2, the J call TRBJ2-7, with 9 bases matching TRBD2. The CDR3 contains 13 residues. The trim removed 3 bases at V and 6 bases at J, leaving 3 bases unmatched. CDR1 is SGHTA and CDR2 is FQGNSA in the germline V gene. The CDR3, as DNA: TGTGCCAGCAGCTTTGGGACTAGCTCCGAGCAGTACTTC. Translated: CASSFGTSSEQYF.

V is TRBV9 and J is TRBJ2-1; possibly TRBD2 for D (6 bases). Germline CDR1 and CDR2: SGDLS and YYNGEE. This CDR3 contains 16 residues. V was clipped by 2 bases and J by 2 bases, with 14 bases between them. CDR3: CASSVSGTGAYNEQFF. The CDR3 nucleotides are TGTGCCAGCAGCGTCTCTGGGACTGGGGCCTACAATGAGCAGTTCTTC.

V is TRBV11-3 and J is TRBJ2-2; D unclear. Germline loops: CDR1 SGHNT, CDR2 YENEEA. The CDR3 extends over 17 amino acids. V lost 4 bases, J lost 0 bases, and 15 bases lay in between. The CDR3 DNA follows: TGTGCCAGCAGCTCCATGAAAGGTGGTCCGAACACCGGGGAGCTGTTTTTT. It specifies CASSSMKGGPNTGELFF.

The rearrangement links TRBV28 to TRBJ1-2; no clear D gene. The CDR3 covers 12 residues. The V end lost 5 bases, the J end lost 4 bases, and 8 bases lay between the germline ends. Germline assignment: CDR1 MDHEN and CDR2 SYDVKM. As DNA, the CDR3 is TGTGCCAGCAGTGTATCGCCCTATGGCTACACCTTC. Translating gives CASSVSPYGYTF.

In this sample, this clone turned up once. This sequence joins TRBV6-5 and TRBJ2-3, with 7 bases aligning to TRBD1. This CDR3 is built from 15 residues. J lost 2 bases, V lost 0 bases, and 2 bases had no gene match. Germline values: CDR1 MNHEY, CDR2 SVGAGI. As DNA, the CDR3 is TGTGCCAGCAGTTACTCGAGGGGGCCCACAGATACGCAGTATTTT. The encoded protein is CASSYSRGPTDTQYF.

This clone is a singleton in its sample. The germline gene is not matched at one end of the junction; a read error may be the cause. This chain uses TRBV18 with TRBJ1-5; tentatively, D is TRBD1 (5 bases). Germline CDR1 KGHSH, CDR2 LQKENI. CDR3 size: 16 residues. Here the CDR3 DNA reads TGTGCCAGCTCACCATCTCGGCCAGGGCAAATTCAGGCCCAGCATTTT. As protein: CASSPSRPGQIQAQHF.

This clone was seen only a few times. CDR3 sequence (DNA): TGTGCCAGCAGCTTATTCGGGCAGGGACTCTACAATGAGCAGTTCTTC. Translated: CASSLFGQGLYNEQFF. The gene calls are TRBV5-4 and TRBJ2-1; possibly TRBD2 for D (6 bases). V dropped 2 bases and J dropped 3 bases, with 15 bases sitting between them. The CDR3 covers 16 residues. CDR1 SGHNT and CDR2 YYREEE come from the germline V gene (reference sequence).

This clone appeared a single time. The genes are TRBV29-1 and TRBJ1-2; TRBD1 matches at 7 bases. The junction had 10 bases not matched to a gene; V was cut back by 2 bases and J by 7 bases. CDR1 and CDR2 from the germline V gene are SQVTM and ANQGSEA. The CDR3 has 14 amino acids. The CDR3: CSVEQGGRVGGYTF. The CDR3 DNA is TGCAGCGTTGAACAGGGGGGCAGGGTCGGTGGCTACACCTTC. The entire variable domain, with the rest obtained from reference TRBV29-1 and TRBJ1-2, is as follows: SAVISQKPSRDICQRGTSLTIQCQVDSQVTMMFWYRQQPGQSLTLIATANQGSEATYESGFVIDKFPISRPNLTFSTLTVSNMSPEDSSIYLCSVEQGGRVGGYTFGSGTRLTVV.

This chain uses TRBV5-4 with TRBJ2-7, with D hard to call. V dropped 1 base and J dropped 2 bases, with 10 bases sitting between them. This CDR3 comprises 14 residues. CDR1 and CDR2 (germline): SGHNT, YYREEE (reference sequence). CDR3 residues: CASSLNPATYEQYF. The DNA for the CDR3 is TGTGCCAGCAGCTTGAATCCGGCCACCTACGAGCAGTACTTC. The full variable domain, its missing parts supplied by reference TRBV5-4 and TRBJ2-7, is ETGVTQSPTHLIKTRGQQVTLRCSSQSGHNTVSWYQQALGQGPQFIFQYYREEENGRGNFPPRFSGLQFPNYSSELNVNALELDDSALYLCASSLNPATYEQYFGPGTRLTVT.

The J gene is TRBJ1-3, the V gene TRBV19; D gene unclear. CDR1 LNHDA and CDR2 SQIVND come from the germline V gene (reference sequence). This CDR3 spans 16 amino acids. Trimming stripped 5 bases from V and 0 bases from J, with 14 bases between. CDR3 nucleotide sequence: TGTGCCAGTAGTCCTCAGACGGCAAACTCTGGAAACACCATATATTTT. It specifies CASSPQTANSGNTIYF.

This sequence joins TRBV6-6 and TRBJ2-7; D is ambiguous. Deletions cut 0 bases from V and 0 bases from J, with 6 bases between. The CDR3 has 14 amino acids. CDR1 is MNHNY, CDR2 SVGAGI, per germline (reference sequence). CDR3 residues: CASSYSANSYEQYF. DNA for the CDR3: TGTGCCAGCAGTTACTCGGCAAACTCCTACGAGCAGTACTTC.

The CDR3 DNA reads TGCGCCAGCAGCCAAGGAGGGTCCTACGAGCAGTACTTC. This codes for CASSQGGSYEQYF. V gene TRBV4-1 combines with J gene TRBJ2-7, with a possible D match to TRBD2 (5 bases). CDR1 and CDR2 from the germline V gene are MGHRA and YSYEKL. This CDR3 is built from 13 residues. V was trimmed by 1 base and J by 1 base, leaving 5 bases between them.